These 28 T cell receptor beta chains were all obtained from the same sample, sequenced in a study of T cell clusters in autoimmune cytopenias. TRB amplification used 250 ng of peripheral blood genomic DNA. One tube held mixed TRB-A and TRB-B primer pools for touch-down PCR. TCRdb reprocessed the multiplex PCR reads and reports one entry per CDR3 protein, with no DNA. The sample totals roughly 10,000 distinct CDR3 sequences. These records were also assigned to another study, of T cell repertoires in aging, cancer and after chemotherapy.

Sequencing was done on a sample of peripheral blood. The receptor source for this set is a human donor in good health.

This rearrangement joins TRBV9 to TRBJ2-5; the TRBD1 assignment by TCRdb is unverifiable without DNA. The CDR3 consists of 13 residues. Germline loops: CDR1 SGDLS, CDR2 YYNGEE. CDR3 loop: CASSDDRVETQYF. Supplemented by reference TRBV9 and TRBJ2-5, the full variable domain reads DSGVTQTPKHLITATGQRVTLRCSPRSGDLSVYWYQQSLDQGLQFLIQYYNGEERAKGNILERFSAQQFPDLHSELNLSSLELGDSALYFCASSDDRVETQYFGPGTRLLVL.

This clonotype is called medium-sized based on its frequency. The gene calls are TRBV4-2 and TRBJ2-6. The CDR3 runs to 15 residues. Germline loops: CDR1 LGHNA, CDR2 YNFKEQ. The chain's CDR3 is CASSQDNSGANVLTF.

The chain employs TRBV20-1 and TRBJ1-1. CDR1 is DFQATT, CDR2 SNEGSKA, per germline (reference sequence). CDR3 length: 14 amino acids. The CDR3 spells CSARRDFSSTEAFF.

The chain joins TRBV10-3 to TRBJ2-1; TCRdb gives TRBD2 as the D gene, but with no DNA this cannot be confirmed. Germline CDR1 and CDR2: ENHRY and SYGVKD. The CDR3 has 13 residues. This CDR3 reads CAFSSGEYNEQFF.

This clonotype is deemed medium-sized (0.01 to 0.1%) by its frequency. The rearrangement links TRBV29-1 to TRBJ1-2. This CDR3 has 12 amino acids. Germline lookup yields CDR1 SQVTM and CDR2 ANQGSEA. CDR3 region: CSDQFFSYGYTF.

This clonotype is identified as medium-sized (0.01 to 0.1%) from frequency. V usage is TRBV19 and J usage is TRBJ1-1; with no DNA, the TCRdb D assignment of TRBD1 cannot be verified. The CDR3 loop spans 11 amino acids. Germline V gene lookup returns CDR1 LNHDA and CDR2 SQIVND (reference sequence). The CDR3 region is CASSGREEAFF.

V gene TRBV27 combines with J gene TRBJ2-3; TCRdb gives TRBD2 as the D gene, but with no DNA this cannot be confirmed. The germline gives CDR1 MNHEY, CDR2 SMNVEV (reference sequence). The CDR3 extends over 16 amino acids. The CDR3 sequence is CASSSLAGGSTDTQYF.

Considering frequency, this clonotype is medium-sized. The chain carries TRBV5-6 and TRBJ2-7. Germline V gene data show CDR1 as SGHDT and CDR2 as YYEEEE. The CDR3 spans 13 residues. This chain's CDR3 is CASSRGPVDEQYF.

The chain combines TRBV20-1 with TRBJ2-3; as DNA is missing, the TRBD1 call by TCRdb cannot be tested. The CDR3 is 14 residues long. CDR1 is DFQATT and CDR2 is SNEGSKA in the germline V gene (reference sequence). The CDR3 region is CSAESGGNTDTQYF.

V is TRBV5-6 and J is TRBJ2-5; TCRdb lists TRBD1, though no DNA is available to test this call. Looked up from germline, CDR1 is SGHDT and CDR2 is YYEEEE. This CDR3 is built from 14 residues. The CDR3 loop reads CASRFGQGLETQYF.

This CDR3 reads CASSDRGNTDTQYF. The chain combines TRBV4-1 with TRBJ2-3; no DNA is available, so the TRBD1 call from TCRdb remains unchecked. Germline lookup yields CDR1 MGHRA and CDR2 YSYEKL. The CDR3 consists of 14 residues.

This sequence joins TRBV10-3 and TRBJ1-6; there is no DNA to check the TCRdb D call of TRBD1. The CDR3 loop spans 15 amino acids. CDR1 is ENHRY, CDR2 SYGVKD, per germline. CDR3 protein: CAITQTGGNNSPLHF.

This clonotype is classed as medium-sized by frequency. The chain uses TRBV7-2 and TRBJ2-1; the TCRdb call, TRBD2, lacks DNA for checking. CDR1 SGHTA and CDR2 FQGNSA come from the germline V gene. This CDR3 contains 13 residues. CDR3 protein: CASSLAYRGGQFF.

This clonotype counts as medium-sized by frequency. The rearrangement links TRBV5-4 to TRBJ1-2. Germline V lookup: CDR1 SGHNT, CDR2 YYREEE (reference sequence). This CDR3 spans 11 amino acids. The CDR3 here is CASSDIYGYTF.

Frequency places this clonotype as medium-sized. The rearrangement uses TRBV19 and TRBJ2-2; as DNA is missing, the TRBD1 call by TCRdb cannot be tested. CDR1 LNHDA and CDR2 SQIVND come from the germline V gene (reference sequence). The CDR3 runs to 14 residues. The CDR3 reads CASSIMGPTGELFF.

By frequency, this clonotype is medium-sized. The chain is built from TRBV19 and TRBJ2-7; TCRdb's assignment of TRBD1 cannot be checked, as there is no DNA. Germline V CDR1 and CDR2: LNHDA, SQIVND (reference sequence). This CDR3 comprises 15 residues. CDR3 region: CASSPGTGKGYEQYF. Looking up the rest from reference TRBV19 and TRBJ2-7 gives the full variable domain: DGGITQSPKYLFRKEGQNVTLSCEQNLNHDAMYWYRQDPGQGLRLIYYSQIVNDFQKGDIAEGYSVSREKKESFPLTVTSAQKNPTAFYLCASSPGTGKGYEQYFGPGTRLTVT.

Judged by frequency, this clonotype is medium-sized (0.01 to 0.1%). The chain has TRBV7-9 and TRBJ2-7; absent DNA, TCRdb's TRBD1 call cannot be checked. In germline, CDR1 is SEHNR, CDR2 FQNEAQ (reference sequence). The CDR3 sequence is 13 residues long. CDR3 region: CASSLGGNYEQYF.

The rearrangement joins TRBV30 to TRBJ2-3; lacking DNA, the TRBD2 call made by TCRdb goes unchecked. Germline V lookup: CDR1 GTSNPN, CDR2 SVGIG (reference sequence). This CDR3 has 16 amino acids. This CDR3 reads CAWTMGSGGRGDTQYF.

The genes are TRBV6-7 and TRBJ1-2. TRBV6-7 is flagged as an ORF with uncertain function. This CDR3 is built from 17 residues. The CDR3 spells CASSLPRAARANYGYTF.

Measured by frequency, this clonotype is medium-sized. The chain recombines TRBV15 with TRBJ2-7. The CDR3 covers 15 residues. Germline loops: CDR1 LNHNV, CDR2 YYDKDF (reference sequence). CDR3 amino acids: CATSRDRSETYEQYF.

This clonotype counts as medium-sized (0.01 to 0.1%) by frequency. The rearrangement uses TRBV30 and TRBJ1-1; no DNA is available, so the TRBD1 call from TCRdb remains unchecked. Germline lookup yields CDR1 GTSNPN and CDR2 SVGIG (reference sequence). This CDR3 is built from 14 residues. This CDR3 reads CAWSWGQVNTEAFF.

The chain joins TRBV5-1 to TRBJ1-2; TCRdb lists TRBD1, though no DNA is available to test this call. The CDR3 contains 14 residues. From germline, CDR1 is SGHRS and CDR2 YFSETQ. This chain's CDR3 is CASSFWAGSYGYTF. Full variable domain (rest looked up from reference TRBV5-1 and TRBJ1-2): KAGVTQTPRYLIKTRGQQVTLSCSPISGHRSVSWYQQTPGQGLQFLFEYFSETQRNKGNFPGRFSGRQFSNSRSEMNVSTLELGDSALYLCASSFWAGSYGYTFGSGTRLTVV.

V usage is TRBV7-9 and J usage is TRBJ1-3; TCRdb returns TRBD1, unconfirmable since there is no DNA. The CDR3 totals 20 residues. The germline gives CDR1 SEHNR, CDR2 FQNEAQ (reference sequence). This CDR3 reads CASSKVPGQGLSSSGNTIYF.

Judged by frequency, this clonotype is medium-sized. This chain connects TRBV7-9 to TRBJ2-5; the D gene TCRdb calls, TRBD2, cannot be checked with no DNA. CDR1 is SEHNR, CDR2 FQNEAQ, per germline (reference sequence). The CDR3 extends over 14 amino acids. CDR3 region: CASSAAGKGETQYF.

The gene calls are TRBV5-1 and TRBJ2-3; TCRdb calls TRBD1, which cannot be checked without DNA. Germline CDR1 SGHRS, CDR2 YFSETQ. This CDR3 comprises 15 residues. CDR3 residues: CASSLTGEDVNTQYF.

Its frequency marks this clonotype as medium-sized. The V call is TRBV7-9, the J call TRBJ2-3; without DNA, the TCRdb call of TRBD1 cannot be checked. This CDR3 is built from 15 residues. The germline CDR1 and CDR2 sequences are SEHNR and FQNEAQ (reference sequence). The CDR3 region is CASSLRRGSTDTQYF.

The chain uses TRBV5-6 and TRBJ2-3; TCRdb names TRBD2, which stays unverified in the absence of DNA. Germline V gene data show CDR1 as SGHDT and CDR2 as YYEEEE. The CDR3 runs to 15 residues. The CDR3 is CASSRGGASTDTQYF.

The CDR3 loop reads CASSLTSGVQETQYF. This chain links TRBV5-1 with TRBJ2-5; lacking DNA, the TRBD2 call made by TCRdb goes unchecked. Germline CDR1 SGHRS, CDR2 YFSETQ. This CDR3 comprises 15 residues.